This T cell receptor (beta chain) originates from a study of response to subunit inactivated influenza vaccine. Overall study results and limits: With each seasonal influenza vaccination, the authors suggested, few new T cells are recruited.

A word on this clonotype: Antigen unknown.

TCRdb recomputed calls from the RT-PCR reads with MiXCR, one row per CDR3 protein. The top ten hold about a tenth of the sample, which has about 780,000 distinct CDR3 sequences, around 20% seen once. Germline-derived CDR1 and CDR2 are SGHTA and FQGNSA. Losses at the gene ends were 0 bases for V and 9 bases for J; bases not matched to a gene: 7. The CDR3 spans 14 residues. This TCR came from a man aged 50-60 years who received an inactivated influenza vaccine. The chain employs TRBV7-2 and TRBJ1-2; 7 nucleotides line up with TRBD1. The sample consisted of PBMCs from blood, taken 4 to 6 days after vaccination. This chain's CDR3 is CASSLATGLRSYTF. The DNA for the CDR3 is TGTGCCAGCAGCTTAGCGACAGGGCTTAGGAGCTACACCTTC.